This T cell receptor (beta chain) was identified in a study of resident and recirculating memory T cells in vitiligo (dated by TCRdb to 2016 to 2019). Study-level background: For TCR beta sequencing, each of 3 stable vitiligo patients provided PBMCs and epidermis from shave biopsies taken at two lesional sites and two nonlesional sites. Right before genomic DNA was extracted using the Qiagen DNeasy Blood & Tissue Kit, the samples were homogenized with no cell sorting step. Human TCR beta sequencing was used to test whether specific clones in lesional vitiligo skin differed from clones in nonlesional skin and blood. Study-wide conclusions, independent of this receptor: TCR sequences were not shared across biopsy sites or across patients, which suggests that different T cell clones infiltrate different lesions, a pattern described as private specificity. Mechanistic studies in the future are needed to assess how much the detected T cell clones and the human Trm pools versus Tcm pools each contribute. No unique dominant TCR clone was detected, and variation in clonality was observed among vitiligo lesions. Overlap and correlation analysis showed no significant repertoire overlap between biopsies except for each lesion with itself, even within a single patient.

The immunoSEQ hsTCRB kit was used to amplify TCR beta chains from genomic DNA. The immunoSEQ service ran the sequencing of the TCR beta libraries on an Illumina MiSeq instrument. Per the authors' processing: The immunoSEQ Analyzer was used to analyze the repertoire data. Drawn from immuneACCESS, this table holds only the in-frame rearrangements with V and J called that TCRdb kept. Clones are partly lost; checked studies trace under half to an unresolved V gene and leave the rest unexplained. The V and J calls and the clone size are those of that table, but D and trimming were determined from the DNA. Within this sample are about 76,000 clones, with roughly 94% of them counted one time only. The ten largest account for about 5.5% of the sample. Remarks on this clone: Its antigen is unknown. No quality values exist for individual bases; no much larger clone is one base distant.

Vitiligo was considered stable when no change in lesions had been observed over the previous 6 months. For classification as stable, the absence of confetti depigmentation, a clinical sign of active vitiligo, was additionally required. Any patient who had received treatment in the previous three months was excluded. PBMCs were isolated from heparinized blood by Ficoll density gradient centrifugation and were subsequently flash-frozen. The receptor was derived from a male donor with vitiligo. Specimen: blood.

The CDR3 region: CASSQIGASGNQYNEQFF. The nucleotide sequence reads as follows: TGTGCCAGCAGTCAAATCGGGGCTAGCGGGAATCAATACAATGAGCAGTTCTTC. The chain uses TRBV28 and TRBJ2-1; TRBD2 fits 9 bases in the junction. The germline V gene sets CDR1 to MDHEN and CDR2 to SYDVKM. Trimming accounts for 5 bases at V and 4 bases at J, while the number of junction bases matched to no gene is 15. The CDR3 goes from the cysteine to the phenylalanine over 18 residues. Solely the CDR3 DNA is kept, with 54 bases framed from the first base.